Sequencing of this T cell receptor (beta chain) was carried out in a study of blood T cell repertoires in COVID-19. Background on the study: COVID-19 samples from acute and convalescent phases originated in the United States, Italy and Spain. The analysed material was cDNA or gDNA that came from T cells, B-cell-depleted T cells, or PBMCs.

Authors' methods: Nucleated cell number was recorded as an estimate derived from reference gene primer amplification. Sequencing used immunoSEQ multiplex PCR; TCRdb keeps in-frame clones, though not all of them. V and J calls and clone size follow that table, whereas D and trimming were derived from the DNA. The sample contains some 170,000 clones, approximately 88% of which appear only once. Germline-derived CDR1 and CDR2 are SEHNR and FQNEAQ (reference sequence). There are 13 residues in the CDR3. Germline trimming cut 3 bases from V and 4 bases from J; bases unmatched to any gene: 3. This clonotype originated in a woman between 50 and 59 years old with acute or convalescent COVID-19. Material: peripheral blood. This chain connects TRBV7-9 to TRBJ2-7, with 7 bases lining up with TRBD1. As DNA, the CDR3 is TGTGCCAGCAGCTTCGACAGGGAATACGAGCAGTACTTC. Translating gives CASSFDREYEQYF. Filled out from reference TRBV7-9 and TRBJ2-7, the complete variable domain reads DTGVSQNPRHKITKRGQNVTFRCDPISEHNRLYWYRQTLGQGPEFLTYFQNEAQLEKSRLLSDRFSAERPKGSFSTLEIQRTEQGDSAMYLCASSFDREYEQYFGPGTRLTVT.